What follows describes a single TCR beta chain. Its specificity is not known. The CDR3 covers 13 residues. With 6 bases removed from V and 8 bases from J, the gap between germline ends came to 11 bases. TCRdb re-analysed the 5' RACE reads in MiXCR, keeping a single row per CDR3 protein. The data contain 100,000 to 150,000 distinct CDR3 sequences, about 15% of them singletons. The data are from a study of early T cells in non-severe SARS-CoV-2 infection. Overall study context: Whole-blood bulk RNA, unsorted, was sequenced, and chains were unpaired.

Whole-study findings and limits: Anti-spike CD8 specificities were favored by VDJdb matching, whose results missed private and CD4 specificities.

The sequencing sample was made of whole blood. This clonotype was obtained from an adult who was a healthcare worker with PCR-confirmed SARS-CoV-2 infection or an uninfected control (not recorded which). The chain joins TRBV12-3 or TRBV12-4 to TRBJ1-6, with D uncertain. This CDR3 reads CASRDDGDSPLHF. CDR3 in DNA: TGTGCCAGCAGGGACGACGGAGATTCACCCCTCCACTTT.